The rows below give T cell receptor beta chains drawn from one sample of a study of blood T cell repertoires in COVID-19. Only in-frame clones appear in the TCRdb table, and some are missing; sequencing was by immunoSEQ multiplex PCR. Counted here are 150,000 to 200,000 clones, approximately 85% occurring once; the ten biggest clones make up more than 0.85%. Sequencing used peripheral blood. Receptors originate from a man in his forties with acute or convalescent COVID-19. CDR3s include the opening cysteine and the closing phenylalanine or tryptophan. The order of the fields is D gene, J gene, clone size, V gene, CDR3 DNA, CDR3 protein. The D gene is left open where the match is weak. Only part of the rows carry a size: once, few, many, or a class if the clone is expanded.

TRBD2,TRBJ2-3,-,TRBV5-4,TGTGCCAGCAGCTTGCTCGACGGGGGGGATACGCAGTATTTT,CASSLLDGGDTQYF
-,TRBJ1-6,-,TRBV19,TGTGCCAGTACCTCGGGACAAGGAAATTCACCCCTCCACTTT,CASTSGQGNSPLHF
TRBD1,TRBJ1-1,-,TRBV6-2/TRBV6-3,TGTGCCAGCAGTTACTCGGGGAAGGGGGCCAGGAACACTGAAGCTTTCTTT,CASSYSGKGARNTEAFF
TRBD2,TRBJ2-3,few,TRBV5-6,TGTGCCAGCAGCTTGCCCGGGACTAGCGGCACAGATACGCAGTATTTT,CASSLPGTSGTDTQYF
TRBD1,TRBJ1-5,-,TRBV6-2/TRBV6-3,TGTGCCAGCAGCCAATTCAGGGGGCCCCCCAATCAGCCCCAGCATTTT,CASSQFRGPPNQPQHF
-,TRBJ2-5,-,TRBV19,TGTGCCAGTAGTATGAGGAGCAGAGGGGGTGGGAAGACCCAGTACTTC,CASSMRSRGGGKTQYF
-,TRBJ1-1,few,TRBV19,TGTGCCAGTAGTACCTTCGCCATGTCTAAAGCTTTCTTT,CASSTFAMSKAFF
TRBD1,TRBJ2-3,-,TRBV19,TGTGCCAGTAGTTTTGGGTGGACAGGGCTTGCAGATACGCAGTATTTT,CASSFGWTGLADTQYF
-,TRBJ1-2,once,TRBV4-3,TGCGCCAGCAGCCAAGATCGACCAGGGCTTGGTGGCTACACCTTC,CASSQDRPGLGGYTF
TRBD1,TRBJ1-5,-,TRBV29-1,TGCAGCGTCCGACAGGGCAGCAATCAGCCCCAGCATTTT,CSVRQGSNQPQHF
-,TRBJ1-6,-,TRBV21-1,TGTGCCAGCAGCAAAAGGCGCCAGGGGGGCTCACCCCTCCACTTT,CASSKRRQGGSPLHF
TRBD2,TRBJ2-3,few,TRBV6-4,TGTGCCAGCAGTGACCGGGGGGGAGGTCAACCAGATACGCAGTATTTT,CASSDRGGGQPDTQYF
TRBD2,TRBJ2-3,-,TRBV7-8,TGTGCCAGCAGCCCAGCCGGGACTAGCGTAACAGATACGCAGTATTTT,CASSPAGTSVTDTQYF
TRBD1,TRBJ1-2,few,TRBV19,TGTGCCAGTAGTAACAGGGGGTCTGAGAGTGGCTACACCTTC,CASSNRGSESGYTF
TRBD2,TRBJ2-5,-,TRBV5-4,TGTGCCAGCAGCCGGGAGTCTAGCGGGGGGAAAGAGACCCAGTACTTC,CASSRESSGGKETQYF
TRBD1,TRBJ1-5,once,TRBV2,TGTGCCAGCAGTAACCAGGGGGCAGGAAATCAGCCCCAGCATTTT,CASSNQGAGNQPQHF
TRBD1,TRBJ2-5,-,TRBV12-5,TGTGCTAGTGGTCTATCCGACAGGGGGCTTGTGGAGACCCAGTACTTC,CASGLSDRGLVETQYF
-,TRBJ1-2,-,TRBV7-2,TGTGCCAGCAGCTTAGATGGAGGGAACTATGGCTACACCTTC,CASSLDGGNYGYTF
TRBD2,TRBJ2-7,-,TRBV27,TGTGCCAGCAGTCCCGACCCGCTGACTAGCTACTACGAGCAGTACTTC,CASSPDPLTSYYEQYF
-,TRBJ2-3,-,TRBV27,TGTGCCAGCAGTCCGATCCTACAGGTCCCGGTGTCGGATACGCAGTATTTT,CASSPILQVPVSDTQYF
TRBD1,TRBJ1-2,-,TRBV19,TGTGCCAGTAGTATAGTAGGGACAGGGAAAGTCGGCTACACCTTC,CASSIVGTGKVGYTF
-,TRBJ2-5,few,TRBV7-2,TGTGCCAGCAGCTTAACGGGGATGGAGACCCAGTACTTC,CASSLTGMETQYF
-,TRBJ1-1,-,TRBV19,TGTGCCAGTAGTCGTGACGACAGCAACACTGAAGCTTTCTTT,CASSRDDSNTEAFF
TRBD2,TRBJ2-5,-,TRBV5-1,TGCGCCAGCAGCTCAGGACTAGTTCAAGGGGTGGAGACCCAGTACTTC,CASSSGLVQGVETQYF
TRBD2,TRBJ2-2,-,TRBV10-3,TGTGCCATCCGAGCGGGGATAGCGGGGGCCCGGAACACCGGGGAGCTGTTTTTT,CAIRAGIAGARNTGELFF
-,TRBJ1-1,-,TRBV28,TGTGCCAGCAGTTCTCCAGGGGAATCTAACACTGAAGCTTTCTTT,CASSSPGESNTEAFF
-,TRBJ2-1,-,TRBV10-3,TGTGCCATCAGTGGACTATACGGGAATGAGCAGTTCTTC,CAISGLYGNEQFF
TRBD1,TRBJ2-5,-,TRBV15,TGTGCCACCAGCAGGGCGGACAGGTCGGTCCAAGAGACCCAGTACTTC,CATSRADRSVQETQYF
-,TRBJ1-5,-,TRBV6-5,TGTGCCAGCAGTTTATCAGGGTATAGCAATCAGCCCCAGCATTTT,CASSLSGYSNQPQHF
-,TRBJ1-6,-,TRBV18,TGTGCCAGCTCACCACATCCGGGACAAGGAAATTCACCCCTCCACTTT,CASSPHPGQGNSPLHF
-,TRBJ2-5,-,TRBV12-3/TRBV12-4,TGTGCCAGCAGTTTACTAGAGACCCAGTACTTC,CASSLLETQYF
-,TRBJ2-7,-,TRBV7-2,TGTGCCAGCAGCTTAGGGAGTTCCGAGCAGTACTTC,CASSLGSSEQYF
TRBD1,TRBJ1-5,-,TRBV6-5,TGTGCCAGCAGTCGACGGACAGGGAATCAGCCCCAGCATTTT,CASSRRTGNQPQHF
-,TRBJ1-2,-,TRBV19,TGTGCCAGTAACCCTGGAGCTAACTATGGCTACACCTTC,CASNPGANYGYTF
-,TRBJ1-2,-,TRBV6-5,TGTGCCGGAGGAGAAAACTATGGCTACACCTTC,CAGGENYGYTF
-,TRBJ1-3,-,TRBV7-3,TGTGCCAGCAGCTTAAACTGGGACGCAGGGGCCTCTCCCTCTGGAAACACCATATATTTT,CASSLNWDAGASPSGNTIYF
-,TRBJ1-2,-,TRBV11-2,TGTGCCAGCAGCCTGTACAGGGTCGATGGCTACACCTTC,CASSLYRVDGYTF
-,TRBJ2-2,-,TRBV6-5,TGTGCCAGCAGCCGTGGACAATCCACCGGGGAGCTGTTTTTT,CASSRGQSTGELFF
-,TRBJ1-6,-,TRBV27,TGTGCCAGCAGACCTACAGAGGGCGAGGTTTCACCCCTCCACTTT,CASRPTEGEVSPLHF